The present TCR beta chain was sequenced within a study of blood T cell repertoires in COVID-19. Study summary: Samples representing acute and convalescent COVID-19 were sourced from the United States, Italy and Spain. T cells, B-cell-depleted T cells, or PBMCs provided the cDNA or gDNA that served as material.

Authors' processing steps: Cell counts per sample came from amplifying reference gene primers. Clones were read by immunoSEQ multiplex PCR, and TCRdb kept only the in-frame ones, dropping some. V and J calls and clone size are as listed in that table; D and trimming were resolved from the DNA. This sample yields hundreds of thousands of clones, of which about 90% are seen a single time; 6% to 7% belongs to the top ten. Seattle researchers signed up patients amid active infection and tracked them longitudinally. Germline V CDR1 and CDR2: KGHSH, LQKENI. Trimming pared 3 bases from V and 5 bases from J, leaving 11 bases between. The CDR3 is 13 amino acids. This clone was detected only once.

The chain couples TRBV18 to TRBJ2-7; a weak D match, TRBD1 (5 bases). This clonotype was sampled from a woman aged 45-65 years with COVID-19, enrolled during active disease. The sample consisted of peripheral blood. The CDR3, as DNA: TGTGCCAGCTCACCGTCAGGGTCCAACGAGCAGTACTTC. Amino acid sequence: CASSPSGSNEQYF.